This passage covers 24 T cell receptor beta chains from one sample sequenced in a study of blood T cell repertoires in COVID-19 (dated by TCRdb to 2019 to 2021). Library preparation was by the immunoSEQ multiplex PCR assay. Held by TCRdb, this immuneACCESS table contains in-frame sequences only and omits some clones. Under half of the omission traces to an unresolved V gene where checked; the cause of the rest is unknown. This sample comprises approximately 180,000 clones, 65% to 80% of them detected only once. 17% of the sample goes to the ten largest clones. Material for sequencing was PBMCs or T cells enriched from blood (not recorded which). The receptors stem from a woman in her forties or fifties with acute COVID-19.

The V and J genes are TRBV7-2 and TRBJ2-4, with D tentatively TRBD2 (5 bases). The CDR3 totals 15 residues. Germline V lookup: CDR1 SGHTA, CDR2 FQGNSA. Trimming took off 5 bases at V and 5 bases at J, with 16 bases between the two ends. In nucleotides, the CDR3 is TGTGCCAGCAGCCTAACGAGGGCTCGGGAAAACATTCAGTACTTC. Residues: CASSLTRARENIQYF.

This chain joins TRBV23-1 and TRBJ1-6; possibly TRBD1 for D (5 bases). TRBV23-1 is an open reading frame, and its role is uncertain. V lost 3 bases and J lost 8, with 14 bases in between. CDR3 length: 15 residues. CDR3 sequence: CASSHPGGGDSPLHF. The CDR3 nucleotides are TGCGCCAGCAGTCACCCTGGTGGGGGGGATTCACCCCTCCACTTT.

The chain joins TRBV28 to TRBJ1-3; 7 nucleotides match TRBD1. The CDR3 extends over 15 amino acids. CDR1 and CDR2 from the germline V gene are MDHEN and SYDVKM. The J segment lost 3 bases and the V segment lost 4 bases, leaving 6 bases of the junction unmatched. CDR3 in DNA: TGTGCCAGCAGTTCGAGGGGGCTGGGTGGAAACACCATATATTTT. Amino acids: CASSSRGLGGNTIYF.

This chain links TRBV5-5 with TRBJ2-7; 12 nucleotides line up with TRBD1. The V gene's germline CDR1 is SGHKS and CDR2 YYEKEE (reference sequence). Trimming removed 3 bases from V and 5 bases from J; junction bases left unmatched: 6. The CDR3 runs to 15 residues. The CDR3 loop is CASSSFGTGGNEQYV. In DNA, the CDR3 is TGTGCCAGCAGCTCGTTCGGGACAGGGGGCAACGAGCAGTACGTC.

The genes are TRBV6-5 and TRBJ1-6; D is unclear. Germline V gene data show CDR1 as MNHEY and CDR2 as SVGAGI. V was clipped by 6 bases and J by 7 bases, with 13 bases between them. The CDR3 has 14 amino acids. The CDR3 spells CASRVSTGNSPLHF. CDR3 in DNA: TGTGCCAGCAGGGTGTCTACGGGGAATTCACCCCTCCACTTT.

The chain couples TRBV4-1 to TRBJ1-1; 7 bases are a match to TRBD1. This CDR3 has 16 residues. Germline V gene data show CDR1 as MGHRA and CDR2 as YSYEKL. Trimming at V came to 1 base and at J to 6 bases, leaving 11 bases not matched to a gene. In DNA, the CDR3 is TGCGCCAGCAGCCAAGCCCAAGGGACAGCACTCGCTGAAGCTTTCTTT. This translates into CASSQAQGTALAEAFF.

V gene TRBV6-5 combines with J gene TRBJ1-2, with TRBD1 as a possible D gene (6 bases). This CDR3 has 12 residues. Trimming pared 2 bases from V and 8 bases from J, leaving 9 bases between. CDR1 and CDR2 (germline): MNHEY, SVGAGI. This chain's CDR3 is CASSYPGGGYTF. DNA of the CDR3: TGTGCCAGCAGTTACCCGGGGGGCGGCTACACCTTC.

This clone is a singleton in its sample. The chain employs TRBV2 and TRBJ1-5; 7 positions match TRBD1. Per the germline V gene, CDR1 is SNHLY and CDR2 is FYNNEI. Germline trimming cut 8 bases from V and 4 bases from J; bases unmatched to any gene: 2. There are 12 residues in the CDR3. The CDR3: CASGDSNQPQHF. The CDR3 region has the DNA TGTGCCAGCGGGGACAGTAATCAGCCCCAGCATTTT. The entire variable domain, with the rest obtained from reference TRBV2 and TRBJ1-5, is as follows: EPEVTQTPSHQVTQMGQEVILRCVPISNHLYFYWYRQILGQKVEFLVSFYNNEISEKSEIFDDQFSVERPDGSNFTLKIRSTKLEDSAMYFCASGDSNQPQHFGDGTRLSIL.

This clone appeared once. This chain uses TRBV5-1 with TRBJ2-3; D is uncertain. The CDR3 totals 17 residues. Germline V gene sequence: CDR1 SGHRS, CDR2 YFSETQ. The V end was cut by 3 bases, the J end by 1 base, with 18 bases between. The CDR3 is CASSSLLKAAGTDTQYF. CDR3 coding DNA: TGCGCCAGCAGCTCTCTCCTGAAGGCGGCGGGCACAGATACGCAGTATTTT.

The sample holds a few counts of this clone. The chain couples TRBV28 to TRBJ1-5; D not certain. This CDR3 contains 14 residues. Between the trimmed V and J ends, which lost 7 bases and 0 bases, there was a span of 10 bases. Germline V gene data show CDR1 as MDHEN and CDR2 as SYDVKM. The CDR3 nucleotides read TGTGCCAGCACCCCGGGTTATAGCAATCAGCCCCAGCATTTT. Protein product: CASTPGYSNQPQHF.

This clone has just one count. This chain links TRBV29-1 with TRBJ1-4, with unresolved D. V lost 5 bases to trimming and J lost 4 bases, with 8 bases between them. The germline V gene encodes CDR1 SQVTM and CDR2 ANQGSEA. The CDR3 loop spans 12 amino acids. DNA for the CDR3: TGCAGCGTTTTTGGCAGTAATGAAAAACTGTTTTTT. It codes for CSVFGSNEKLFF.

V gene TRBV18 combines with J gene TRBJ2-4; perhaps TRBD1 as D (5 bases). Between the trimmed V and J ends, which lost 3 bases and 1 base, there was a span of 19 bases. The CDR3 runs 18 residues. Germline CDR1 KGHSH, CDR2 LQKENI. The CDR3 loop is CASSPGDGQGLAKNIQYF. The CDR3 DNA reads TGTGCCAGCTCACCGGGTGATGGGCAGGGCCTCGCCAAAAACATTCAGTACTTC.

The chain carries TRBV7-6 and TRBJ1-2; 7 nucleotides line up with TRBD1. This CDR3 is built from 13 residues. Per the germline V gene, CDR1 is SGHVS and CDR2 is FNYEAQ. J gave up 6 bases and V 1 base, and 2 bases lay outside the gene matches. In DNA, the CDR3 is TGTGCCAGCAGCTTAGGAGGGGGCGATGGCTACACCTTC. It is translated as CASSLGGGDGYTF. Full variable domain (missing parts from reference TRBV7-6 and TRBJ1-2): GAGVSQSPRYKVTKRGQDVALRCDPISGHVSLYWYRQALGQGPEFLTYFNYEAQQDKSGLPNDRFSAERPEGSISTLTIQRTEQRDSAMYRCASSLGGGDGYTFGSGTRLTVV.

This clone has just a few counts. The V call is TRBV27, the J call TRBJ1-5; no firm D call. Trimming cost V 3 bases and J 0 bases, with 6 bases left between them. The CDR3 covers 14 residues. Looked up from germline, CDR1 is MNHEY and CDR2 is SMNVEV (reference sequence). The CDR3 loop reads CASSFQNSNQPQHF. The CDR3 DNA follows: TGTGCCAGCAGTTTTCAGAATAGCAATCAGCCCCAGCATTTT.

In this sample, this clone turned up a few times. At one end, the junction sequence differs from germline, possibly due to a read error. The CDR3 DNA reads as TGTGCTAGCAGCTTATTTTCCGGACAGCAAGAGACCCAGTACTTC. Its protein product is CASSLFSGQQETQYF. The chain has TRBV7-7 and TRBJ2-5; a weak D match, TRBD1 (6 bases). This CDR3 region has 15 residues. Per the germline V gene, CDR1 is SSHAT and CDR2 is FNYEAQ (reference sequence).

The chain has TRBV9 and TRBJ1-3; D is unclear. Germline values: CDR1 SGDLS, CDR2 YYNGEE. With 3 bases removed from V and 0 bases from J, the gap between germline ends came to 10 bases. The CDR3 is 15 residues long. CDR3 loop: CASSASDISGNTIYF. The CDR3 DNA reads TGTGCCAGCAGCGCCTCTGACATCTCTGGAAACACCATATATTTT.

Here the CDR3 DNA reads TGTGCCGGCACCCCCGGTGGGGGCCCTAACTATGGCTACACCTTC. Residues: CAGTPGGGPNYGYTF. The V and J genes are TRBV6-5 and TRBJ1-2, with a tentative D call TRBD1 (6 bases). This CDR3 contains 15 residues. The V gene lost 11 bases and the J gene lost 0 bases, with 19 bases spanning the gap. Per germline, CDR1 MNHEY and CDR2 SVGAGI.

V gene TRBV9 combines with J gene TRBJ2-2; D is unclear. Germline loops: CDR1 SGDLS, CDR2 YYNGEE. The CDR3 sequence is 16 residues long. V shed 2 bases and J shed 3 bases, with 14 bases lying between them. The CDR3 protein is CASSVSLGRDTGELFF. CDR3 sequence (DNA): TGTGCCAGCAGCGTGTCTTTGGGTCGGGACACCGGGGAGCTGTTTTTT.

V gene TRBV18 combines with J gene TRBJ2-5; the D is unclear. V lost 6 bases and J lost 2, with 10 bases in between. Germline CDR1 and CDR2: KGHSH and LQKENI. CDR3 length equals 13 residues. CDR3 DNA: TGTGCCAGCTCCCTCAACAGACAAGAGACCCAGTACTTC. Protein: CASSLNRQETQYF.

A few counts support this clone. This chain uses TRBV6-6 with TRBJ2-1; D is possibly TRBD2 (6 bases). The V and J ends lost 6 bases and 2 bases respectively, with 11 bases between them. Germline V gene data show CDR1 as MNHNY and CDR2 as SVGAGI (reference sequence). This CDR3 has 14 residues. The CDR3 protein is CASREGGTYNEQFF. DNA of the CDR3: TGTGCCAGCAGGGAGGGAGGTACCTACAATGAGCAGTTCTTC.

The sample holds a few counts of this clone. The rearrangement uses TRBV5-1 and TRBJ2-2; D not certain. CDR3 size: 16 residues. CDR1 and CDR2 (germline): SGHRS, YFSETQ. Trimming removed 0 bases from V and 5 bases from J, with 14 bases in between. As DNA, the CDR3 is TGCGCCAGCAGCTTGGCCACGGGTAGAAGGACCGGGGAGCTGTTTTTT. Encoded protein: CASSLATGRRTGELFF. The complete variable domain, with remaining parts taken from reference TRBV5-1 and TRBJ2-2, reads KAGVTQTPRYLIKTRGQQVTLSCSPISGHRSVSWYQQTPGQGLQFLFEYFSETQRNKGNFPGRFSGRQFSNSRSEMNVSTLELGDSALYLCASSLATGRRTGELFFGEGSRLTVL.

The chain uses TRBV18 and TRBJ1-2; 7 bases are shared with TRBD1. Germline V gene sequence: CDR1 KGHSH, CDR2 LQKENI. The CDR3 is 18 amino acids. V trimming: 0 bases; J trimming: 5 bases; junction bases outside the gene matches: 15. CDR3 amino acids: CASSPPPDRRGILYGYTF. DNA for the CDR3: TGTGCCAGCTCACCACCACCGGACAGGAGGGGAATTTTATATGGCTACACCTTC.

The V and J genes are TRBV9 and TRBJ2-2, with 13 bases matching TRBD2. Germline CDR1 is SGDLS and CDR2 is YYNGEE. This CDR3 comprises 13 residues. The V gene end was trimmed by 7 bases and the J gene end by 6 bases; junction bases not matched to a gene: 0. The CDR3 reads CASGLAGAGELFF. DNA of the CDR3: TGTGCCAGCGGACTAGCGGGGGCCGGGGAGCTGTTTTTT.

This chain connects TRBV7-2 to TRBJ2-2; weak D call: TRBD2 (6 bases). CDR1 is SGHTA, CDR2 FQGNSA, per germline. The CDR3 has 14 residues. The ends were cut back, 5 bases at V and 4 bases at J, with 11 bases in the middle. DNA for the CDR3: TGTGCCAGCAGCCGGGGACTTTTCACCGGGGAGCTGTTTTTT. This gives the protein CASSRGLFTGELFF.